Below, one T cell receptor beta chain is given with its context. No antigen is known for it. This record comes from a study of CD8 T cells in ankylosing spondylitis. Points from the study as a whole: A TCR beta motif made of several highly homologous variants seemed typical of ankylosing spondylitis blood.

The V gene end was trimmed by 3 bases and the J gene end by 4 bases; junction bases not matched to a gene: 8. The CDR3 is 15 amino acids. Per the germline V gene, CDR1 is KGHSH and CDR2 is LQKENI. MiXCR, run by TCRdb on the 5' RACE reads, gives a single entry per CDR3 protein. The sample lists 300,000 to 350,000 distinct CDR3 sequences; around 21% were seen once. J is TRBJ2-5 and V is TRBV18; 7 bases are a match to TRBD1. Sequencing was done on a sample of blood, either unsorted or a sorted T cell fraction (not recorded which). The clonotype comes from a female donor with ankylosing spondylitis or in good health (not recorded which). The CDR3 DNA reads as TGTGCCAGCTCACCGAACAGGGGCCCCTCAGAGACCCAGTACTTC. It is translated as CASSPNRGPSETQYF.